This entry features one TCR beta chain sequence. Germline V CDR1 and CDR2: MNHNS, SASEGT. CDR3 length equals 16 residues. V shed 4 bases and J 6 bases; nucleotides not matched to a gene: 12. The method was immunoSEQ multiplex PCR; TCRdb's version includes in-frame clones alone and lacks a portion of them. In the table there are tens of thousands of clones, approximately 87% of which are singletons. This sample was included in a study of cytotoxic CD8 clonotypes in ibrutinib-treated CLL. This TCR was sampled from a human donor with chronic lymphocytic leukemia. The chain is built from TRBV6-1 and TRBJ2-1, with 7 bases aligning to TRBD1. Material: PBMCs, obtained after 24 months of ibrutinib treatment. CDR3 protein: CASSATRGSTINEQFF. The CDR3 nucleotides are TGTGCCAGCAGTGCGACCAGGGGGTCTACGATCAATGAGCAGTTCTTC.